This T cell receptor beta chain was sequenced during a study of T cell changes during pregnancy in multiple sclerosis. This clone has a single count. TCRdb's table, derived via immunoSEQ multiplex PCR, lists solely in-frame clones and lacks some. The sample includes 55,000 to 85,000 clones, approximately 92% of them seen just once. Sequenced here: peripheral blood, sampled in the second trimester of pregnancy. This TCR was sampled from a female donor with multiple sclerosis, enrolled in a pregnancy study.

This CDR3 reads CASSPSGGGNEQFF. The CDR3 coding sequence is TGTGCCAGCTCACCGTCGGGAGGGGGCAATGAGCAGTTCTTC. This rearrangement joins TRBV18 to TRBJ2-1; 8 positions agree with TRBD2. V dropped 3 bases and J dropped 6; count of bases not matched to a gene: 4. The V gene's germline CDR1 is KGHSH and CDR2 LQKENI. The CDR3 extends over 14 amino acids.